This T cell receptor (beta chain) was captured in a study of shared clonotypes between healthy human individuals. About the research overall: Researchers assigned three CD4 naive, three CD4 memory, two CD8 naive and one CD8 memory plate to each donor.

Regarding this clone: The target antigen is unknown.

The study, taken as a whole, reports: Among donors, the sharing of clonotypes was expected to be influenced by sequencing depth.

Authors' processing steps: Filtering was not the same, since immunoSEQ gave junction-only sequences without quality scores. Assay: immunoSEQ multiplex PCR; the TCRdb copy retains only in-frame clones and omits some. From that table come the V and J calls and clone size; the DNA was used to work out D and trimming. In the table there are approximately 2,300,000 clones, 92% of which are singletons. CDR1 is MNHNS, CDR2 SASEGT, per germline. Trimming cost V 10 bases and J 2 bases, with 14 bases left between them. The CDR3 length is 14 residues. The sample was naive CD4+ T cells from PBMCs. Described subset: CD45RA+ positively selected. This TCR was recovered from a man aged 18 to 35 in good health. Some clones in this sample may be carry-over from other donors' samples. The rearrangement uses TRBV6-1 and TRBJ1-4; D unresolved. The CDR3 nucleotides read TGTGCCACCGCGGGAGGCGAGACTAATGAAAAACTGTTTTTT. This translates into CATAGGETNEKLFF.